This T cell receptor beta chain was identified in a study of regulatory T cells in long-lasting Graves disease. iRepertoire HTBI primers and Arm-PCR of CDR3 regions built TCR beta libraries. One entry per CDR3 protein results from TCRdb running MiXCR on the multiplex PCR reads. The table has approximately 400,000 distinct CDR3 sequences, 23% seen once. Time point denoted: persistent/refractory GD, antithyroid drugs over 5 years with positive TRAb. There was RNA extracted from PBMCs, and the TCR library was made from it. This CDR3 is 14 amino acids long. The junction had 5 bases not matched to a gene; V was cut back by 5 bases and J by 2 bases. Germline V gives CDR1 SNHLY, CDR2 FYNNEI.

The gene calls are TRBV2 and TRBJ1-1; 7 bases match TRBD1. Sequenced here: peripheral blood mononuclear cells (PBMCs), sampled when the disease was refractory, from a patient treated with antithyroid drugs. This TCR was recovered from a woman aged 40 to 55 with Graves disease. The DNA of the CDR3 is TGTGCCAGCAGTTTTAACAGGGGCAACACTGAAGCTTTCTTT. Encoded protein: CASSFNRGNTEAFF.